The clone carrying this T cell receptor (beta chain) was observed once. Germline V lookup: CDR1 LNHDA, CDR2 SQIVND (reference sequence). The ends were cut back, 6 bases at V and 2 bases at J, with 10 bases in the middle. This CDR3 contains 13 residues. This sample was included in a study of blood T cell repertoires in COVID-19. Study context: The analysed material was cDNA or gDNA that came from T cells, B-cell-depleted T cells, or PBMCs.

Here immunoSEQ multiplex PCR was the method, and the copy in TCRdb shows in-frame clones only, minus some. Here the sample spans around 99,000 clones, 84% being singletons. Source material: peripheral blood. This chain uses TRBV19 with TRBJ1-2, with D tentatively TRBD1 (5 bases). This sequence was found in a woman between 50 and 59 years old with acute or convalescent COVID-19. The CDR3 is CASRPDRNYGYTF. The CDR3 nucleotides are TGTGCCAGTAGACCCGACAGAAACTATGGCTACACCTTC. Looking up the rest from reference TRBV19 and TRBJ1-2 gives the full variable domain: DGGITQSPKYLFRKEGQNVTLSCEQNLNHDAMYWYRQDPGQGLRLIYYSQIVNDFQKGDIAEGYSVSREKKESFPLTVTSAQKNPTAFYLCASRPDRNYGYTFGSGTRLTVV.